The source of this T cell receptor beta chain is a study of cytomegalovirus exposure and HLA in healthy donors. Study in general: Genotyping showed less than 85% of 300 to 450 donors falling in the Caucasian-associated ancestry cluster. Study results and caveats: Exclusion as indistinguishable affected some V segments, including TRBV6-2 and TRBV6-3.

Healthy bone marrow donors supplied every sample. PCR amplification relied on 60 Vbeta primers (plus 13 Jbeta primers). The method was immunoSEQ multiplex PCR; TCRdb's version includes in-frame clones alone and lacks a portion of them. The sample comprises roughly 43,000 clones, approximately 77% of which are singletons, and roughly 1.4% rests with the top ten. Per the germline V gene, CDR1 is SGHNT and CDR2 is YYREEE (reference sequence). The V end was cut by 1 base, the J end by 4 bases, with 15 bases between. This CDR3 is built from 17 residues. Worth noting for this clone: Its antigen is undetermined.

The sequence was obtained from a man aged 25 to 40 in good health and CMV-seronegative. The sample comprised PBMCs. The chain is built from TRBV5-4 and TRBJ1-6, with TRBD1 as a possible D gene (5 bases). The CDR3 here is CASSLTQGRRYNSPLHF. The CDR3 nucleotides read TGTGCCAGCAGCTTGACGCAGGGTCGGCGGTATAATTCACCCCTCCACTTT.